This T cell receptor beta chain was recovered during a study of T-cell reconstitution after alpha-beta-depleted transplantation in children. Notes on the study in general: About two months after transplant, alpha-beta T cells reportedly came from several hundred expanded graft clones.

This clonotype was counted between two and nine times. Its antigen is unknown. The ends lost 5 bases at V and 2 bases at J; junction bases unmatched: 21. The CDR3 has 20 residues. Germline CDR1 and CDR2: SGHRS and YFSETQ. Unique molecular identifiers were incorporated when the TCRbeta library was constructed. TCRdb itself ran the PCR reads through MiXCR, one entry per CDR3 protein. The sample has fewer than 700,000 distinct CDR3 sequences, under 15% seen once. The chain recombines TRBV5-1 with TRBJ2-7, with 11 nucleotides matching TRBD2. Here the sequenced sample was PBMCs, mostly from graft donor cells, taken 360 days after TCRalphabeta/CD19-depleted stem cell transplant. The sequence came from a male patient younger than 18 who had a stem cell transplant for acute myeloid leukemia, so the T cells may come from the graft donor. CDR3 sequence reads: CASRLIGQGTSGETAYEQYF. The CDR3 bases are TGCGCCAGCAGACTAATCGGGCAGGGGACTAGCGGAGAAACAGCCTACGAGCAGTACTTC.